The present T cell receptor beta chain was sequenced within a study of T cell changes during pregnancy in multiple sclerosis. Sequencing used immunoSEQ multiplex PCR; TCRdb keeps in-frame clones, though not all of them. The sample comprises about 55,000 clones, about 92% of which are singletons, and 3% to 4.5% rests with the top ten. The germline V gene encodes CDR1 MNHEY and CDR2 SMNVEV (reference sequence). Trimming removed 4 bases from V and 3 bases from J; junction bases left unmatched: 5. The CDR3 spans 15 residues. The chain joins TRBV27 to TRBJ2-3, with TRBD2 matching 9 bases. This clonotype was obtained from a female donor with multiple sclerosis, enrolled in a pregnancy study. The sequenced sample was CD8+ T cells from peripheral blood mononuclear cells, obtained in the second trimester of pregnancy. Written as DNA, the CDR3 is TGTGCCAGCAGTTCGAGCGGGAGGAGGACAGATACGCAGTATTTT. Residues: CASSSSGRRTDTQYF.